This T cell receptor (beta chain) was recorded in a study of cytomegalovirus exposure and HLA in healthy donors. Overall study results and limits: Rare TCR sequences dominated, though some public TCRs recurred in many donors. High specificity and sensitivity for cytomegalovirus status were reported for the classifier.

As for this clone: The antigen is undetermined.

PCR primers comprised 60 Vbeta and 13 Jbeta primers. The table came from immunoSEQ multiplex PCR; TCRdb's copy has only in-frame clones and leaves some out. This table has around 170,000 clones, over 70% appearing once. The donors gave bone marrow, and they were healthy. There are 13 residues in the CDR3. Germline V CDR1 and CDR2: LGHNA, YSLEER. Trimming left V 0 bases short and J 11 bases short, with 13 bases between. Sequencing was done on a sample of PBMCs. This chain connects TRBV4-3 to TRBJ1-1, with D unclear. The sequence was obtained from a woman in her forties or fifties in good health and CMV-seropositive. The CDR3 protein is CASSQDGGGKAFF. Here the CDR3 DNA reads TGCGCCAGCAGCCAAGATGGCGGCGGGAAGGCTTTCTTT.